This TCR beta chain was profiled in a study of blood T cell repertoires in COVID-19. TCRdb keeps only in-frame clones here, not all; method: immunoSEQ multiplex PCR. The sample has around 380,000 clones, about 87% seen once; the top ten hold approximately 1.2%. With 1 base removed from V and 3 bases from J, the gap between germline ends came to 10 bases. The CDR3 totals 15 residues. CDR1 and CDR2 from the germline V gene are SEHNR and FQNEAQ (reference sequence). The material sequenced was PBMCs or T cells enriched from blood (not recorded which). The receptor was isolated from a man in his thirties or forties who had recovered from COVID-19. The chain carries TRBV7-9 and TRBJ1-3; D gene unclear. The CDR3 here is CASSLGGGFGNTIYF. In DNA form, the CDR3 reads TGTGCCAGCAGCTTAGGGGGAGGCTTTGGAAACACCATATATTTT.